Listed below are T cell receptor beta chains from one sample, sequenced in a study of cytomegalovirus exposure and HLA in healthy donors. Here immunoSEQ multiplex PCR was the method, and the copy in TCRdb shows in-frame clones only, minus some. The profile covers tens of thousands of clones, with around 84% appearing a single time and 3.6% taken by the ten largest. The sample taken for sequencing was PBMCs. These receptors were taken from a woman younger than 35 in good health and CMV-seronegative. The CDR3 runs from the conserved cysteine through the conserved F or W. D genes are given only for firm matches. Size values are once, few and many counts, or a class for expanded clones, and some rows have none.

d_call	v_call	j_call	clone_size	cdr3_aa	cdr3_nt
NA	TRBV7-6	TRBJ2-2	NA	CASSRAGTEGGELFF	TGTGCCAGCAGCCGCGCCGGGACTGAGGGCGGGGAGCTGTTTTTT
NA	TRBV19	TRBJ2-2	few	CASSMGWRGQGGTGELFF	TGTGCCAGTAGTATGGGGTGGAGGGGGCAGGGAGGCACCGGGGAGCTGTTTTTT
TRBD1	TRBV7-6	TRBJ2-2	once	CASSPEGGYTGELFF	TGTGCCAGCAGCCCAGAAGGGGGCTACACCGGGGAGCTGTTTTTT
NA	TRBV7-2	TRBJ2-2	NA	CASSEGGQGIGELFF	TGTGCCAGCAGCGAAGGGGGTCAGGGAATCGGGGAGCTGTTTTTT
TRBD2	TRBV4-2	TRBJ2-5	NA	CASSQKRGEETQYF	TGTGCCAGCAGCCAAAAGCGGGGAGAGGAGACCCAGTACTTC
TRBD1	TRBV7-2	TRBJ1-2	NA	CASSLATGLSSGYTF	TGTGCCAGCAGCTTGGCGACAGGGCTTTCCTCTGGCTACACCTTC
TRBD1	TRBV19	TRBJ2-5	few	CASRRTGYSGETQYF	TGTGCCAGTAGACGGACAGGGTATAGTGGGGAGACCCAGTACTTC
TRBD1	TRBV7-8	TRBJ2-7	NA	CASITGTANYEQYF	TGTGCCAGCATCACCGGGACAGCAAACTACGAGCAGTACTTC
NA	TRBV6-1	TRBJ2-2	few	CASVRPDSDTGELFF	TGTGCCAGCGTCCGACCGGACAGCGACACCGGGGAGCTGTTTTTT
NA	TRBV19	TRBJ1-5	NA	CASSILNSGVSNQPQHF	TGTGCCAGTAGTATACTGAACTCGGGGGTAAGCAATCAGCCCCAGCATTTT
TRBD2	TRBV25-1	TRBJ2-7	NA	CASSLASGRAFEQYF	TGTGCCAGCAGCCTCGCTAGCGGGAGGGCCTTCGAGCAGTACTTC
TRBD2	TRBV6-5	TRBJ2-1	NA	CASSRTSGGAREQFF	TGTGCCAGCAGTAGAACTAGCGGGGGGGCCCGAGAGCAGTTCTTC
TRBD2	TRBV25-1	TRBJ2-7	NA	CASSGTTSGDYYEQYF	TGTGCCAGCAGTGGTACGACTAGCGGGGACTATTACGAGCAGTACTTC
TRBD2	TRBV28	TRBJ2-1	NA	CASSSGSLAKGIDEQFF	TGTGCCAGCAGTTCGGGGTCACTAGCGAAAGGCATAGATGAGCAGTTCTTC
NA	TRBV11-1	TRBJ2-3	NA	CASSPMGLPTDTQYF	TGTGCCAGCAGCCCCATGGGACTTCCCACAGATACGCAGTATTTT
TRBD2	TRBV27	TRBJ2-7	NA	CASSLGTSYEQYF	TGTGCCAGCAGTTTGGGGACTAGCTACGAGCAGTACTTC
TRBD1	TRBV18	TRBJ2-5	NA	CASSSRQGRETQYF	TGTGCCAGCTCCTCACGACAGGGGAGAGAGACCCAGTACTTC
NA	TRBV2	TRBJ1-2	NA	CASSAAGNSVYGYTF	TGTGCCAGCAGTGCGGCAGGCAATTCTGTCTATGGCTACACCTTC
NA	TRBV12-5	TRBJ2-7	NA	CASGLVQVKPYEQYF	TGTGCTAGTGGTTTGGTACAGGTAAAGCCCTACGAGCAGTACTTC
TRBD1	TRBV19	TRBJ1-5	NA	CASNDMGTGGRNQPQHF	TGTGCCAGTAACGATATGGGGACAGGGGGTAGAAACCAGCCCCAGCATTTT
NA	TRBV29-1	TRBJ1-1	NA	CSVQRALNTEAFF	TGCAGCGTGCAACGCGCCTTGAACACTGAAGCTTTCTTT